This TCR beta chain was captured by sequencing in a study of cytomegalovirus exposure and HLA in healthy donors. Study-wide results and limits: Productive rates of about 87% or about 30% were seen for most TCR beta V segments in an earlier analysis. According to a later analysis, most TCR beta chains associated with CMV appeared HLA-restricted.

This clone has a single count. As yet, its antigen is unknown. PCR primers comprised 60 Vbeta and 13 Jbeta primers. Assay: immunoSEQ multiplex PCR; the TCRdb copy retains only in-frame clones and omits some. This table has 150,000 or so clones, around four fifths appearing once. The V end was cut by 7 bases, the J end by 0 bases, with 7 bases between. This CDR3 has 12 amino acids. From germline, CDR1 is SQVTM and CDR2 ANQGSEA. This rearrangement joins TRBV29-1 to TRBJ2-1; D call uncertain. The sequenced sample was PBMCs. The source is a young man in good health and CMV-seronegative. CDR3 sequence (DNA): TGCAGCGGTACACCCTCCTACAATGAGCAGTTCTTC. This gives the protein CSGTPSYNEQFF.